Listed below are T cell receptor beta chains from one sample, sequenced in a study of blood T cell repertoires in COVID-19. Profiling relied on immunoSEQ multiplex PCR, and the TCRdb table lists in-frame clones only, not all of them. This sample carries some 200,000 clones, 85% to 90% of them seen once, and the ten largest clones take less than 9%. Sequencing used peripheral blood. These receptors were collected from a woman aged 60-75 years with acute or convalescent COVID-19. Each CDR3 is given with its conserved first and last residue. Fields, in order: D gene, J gene, clone size, V gene, CDR3 DNA, CDR3 protein. D genes are given only for firm matches. Not all rows give a size; the values are once, few, many and, for expanded clones, a class.

>TRBD1|TRBJ1-5|NA|TRBV19
TGTGCCAGCAGGGGGCGGGATCAGCCCCAGCATTTT
CASRGRDQPQHF
>NA|TRBJ2-1|few|TRBV12-5
TGTGCTAGTGCCTCGGTAAGAGAACCGCTTTACAATGAGCAGTTCTTC
CASASVREPLYNEQFF
>NA|TRBJ1-2|NA|TRBV6-5
TGTGCCAGCAAACCACGCTACAGGACAATCTCTGGCTACACCTTC
CASKPRYRTISGYTF
>NA|TRBJ1-2|NA|TRBV20-1
TGCAGTGCTAGCCCGCGGGGTGGCTACACCTTC
CSASPRGGYTF
>NA|TRBJ2-7|NA|TRBV7-8
TGTGCCAGCAGCTTACCAATTGGACTGTCCTACGAGCAGTACTTC
CASSLPIGLSYEQYF
>TRBD2|TRBJ2-1|few|TRBV6-5
TGTGCCAGCAGTTACATTGGCGGGAGGAATAATGAGCAGTTCTTC
CASSYIGGRNNEQFF
>TRBD1|TRBJ2-2|NA|TRBV27
TGTGCCAGCAGCTGGGACAGGGCGACCGGGGAGCTGTTTTTT
CASSWDRATGELFF
>NA|TRBJ1-1|NA|TRBV7-8
TGTGCCAGCAGCTTCGGCGGTAGGAACACTGAAGCTTTCTTT
CASSFGGRNTEAFF
>TRBD2|TRBJ2-2|few|TRBV30
TGTGCCTGGAGTGTACGGCTAGCGGGAGGACGTGGGGAGCTGTTTTTT
CAWSVRLAGGRGELFF
>TRBD1|TRBJ1-2|NA|TRBV29-1
TGCAGCGTTGGGGACAGGCCCCCTGGGGACTATGGCTACACCTTC
CSVGDRPPGDYGYTF
>NA|TRBJ1-3|NA|TRBV15
TGTGCCACCAGCAGAGATCATTCAGGGGCTGGAAACACCATATATTTT
CATSRDHSGAGNTIYF
>NA|TRBJ1-1|NA|TRBV9
TGTGCCAGCAGCCTTAATGTGAACACTGAAGCTTTCTTT
CASSLNVNTEAFF
>NA|TRBJ2-1|NA|TRBV7-2
TGTGCCAGCAGCTTATCGACTTACTCCTACAATGAGCAGTTCTTC
CASSLSTYSYNEQFF
>NA|TRBJ1-6|NA|TRBV27
TGTGCCAGCAGTCCCCTGGCAGGCAGTTCACCCCTCCACTTT
CASSPLAGSSPLHF
>NA|TRBJ1-2|NA|TRBV25-1
TGTGCCAGCAGTGAATTTTCCGGGGGTGGAAGTGGCTACACCTTC
CASSEFSGGGSGYTF
>NA|TRBJ2-5|NA|TRBV2
TGTGCCAGCAGTGACCAGAGCGGAGGGGAGACCCAGTACTTC
CASSDQSGGETQYF
>NA|TRBJ1-1|NA|TRBV28
TGTGCCAGCAGTGTCCCGCAGGGGGCTTTCTTT
CASSVPQGAFF
>TRBD1|TRBJ1-2|NA|TRBV28
TGTGCCAGCAGTCCACCCTACAGGGGACTTGGCTACACCTTC
CASSPPYRGLGYTF
>TRBD2|TRBJ2-3|NA|TRBV24-1
TGTGCCACCAGTGATTTGGGCGGGAGGGCGGACAGAGATACGCAGTATTTT
CATSDLGGRADRDTQYF
>TRBD2|TRBJ2-3|NA|TRBV29-1
TGCAGCGTTGATTCCCAAGCGGGAGGCTCGGGGGGGACGCAGTATTTT
CSVDSQAGGSGGTQYF
>NA|TRBJ1-1|NA|TRBV10-3
TGTGCCATCAGTGATTTATATAGGTCTGGAGGGACTGAAGCTTTCTTT
CAISDLYRSGGTEAFF
>NA|TRBJ1-4|NA|TRBV13
TGTGCCAGCAGCTTAAACAGGGATGGGGAAAAACTGTTTTTT
CASSLNRDGEKLFF
>NA|TRBJ1-5|NA|TRBV3-1/TRBV3-2
TGTGCCAGCAGCCAAGGGCAGGGGCCGCAGCCCCAGCATTTT
CASSQGQGPQPQHF
>TRBD1|TRBJ1-1|NA|TRBV3-1/TRBV3-2
TGTGCCAGCAGCCAGATTACAGGGGGCACTGAAGCTTTCTTT
CASSQITGGTEAFF
>NA|TRBJ1-5|NA|TRBV14
TGTGCCAGCAGCCAAGGGCTAGAACAGCCCCAGCATTTT
CASSQGLEQPQHF
>TRBD2|TRBJ2-1|NA|TRBV3-1/TRBV3-2
TGTGCCAGCAGCCAAGTTAGCGGGCGGTCCTACAATGAGCAGTTCTTC
CASSQVSGRSYNEQFF
>NA|TRBJ2-1|NA|TRBV12-3/TRBV12-4
TGTGCCAGCAGGCCCGGGTCCCACAATGAGCAGTTCTTC
CASRPGSHNEQFF
>NA|TRBJ1-3|NA|TRBV9
TGTGCCAGCAGCGTAGCCCAAGGAAACACCATATATTTT
CASSVAQGNTIYF
>TRBD1|TRBJ2-7|NA|TRBV7-3
TGTGCCAGCAGCCTCCAGGGGGCGGGGGAGCAGTACTTC
CASSLQGAGEQYF